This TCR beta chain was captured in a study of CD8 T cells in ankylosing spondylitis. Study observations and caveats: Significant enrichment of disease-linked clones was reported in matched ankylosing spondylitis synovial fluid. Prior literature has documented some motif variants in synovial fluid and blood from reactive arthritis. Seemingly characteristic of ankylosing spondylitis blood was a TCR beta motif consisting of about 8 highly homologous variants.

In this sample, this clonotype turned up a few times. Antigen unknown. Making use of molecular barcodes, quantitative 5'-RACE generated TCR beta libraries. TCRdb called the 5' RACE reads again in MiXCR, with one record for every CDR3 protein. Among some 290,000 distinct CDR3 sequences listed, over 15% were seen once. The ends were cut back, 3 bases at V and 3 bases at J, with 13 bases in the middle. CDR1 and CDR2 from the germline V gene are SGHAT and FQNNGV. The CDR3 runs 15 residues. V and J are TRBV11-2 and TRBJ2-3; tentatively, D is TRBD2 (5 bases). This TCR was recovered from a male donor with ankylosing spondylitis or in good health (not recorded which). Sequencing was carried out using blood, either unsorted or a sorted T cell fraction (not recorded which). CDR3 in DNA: TGTGCCAGCAGCTTCGGGCCGAGGAGGACAGATACGCAGTATTTT. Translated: CASSFGPRRTDTQYF.